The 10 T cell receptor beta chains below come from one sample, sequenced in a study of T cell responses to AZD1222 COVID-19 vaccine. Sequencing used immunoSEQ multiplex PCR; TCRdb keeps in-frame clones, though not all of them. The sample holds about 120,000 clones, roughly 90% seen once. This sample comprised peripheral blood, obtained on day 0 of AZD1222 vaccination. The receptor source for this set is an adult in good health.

The CDR3 sequence is CASSLVGRGGEQFF. The CDR3 nucleotides are TGTGCCAGCAGCTTGGTAGGGCGGGGTGGTGAGCAGTTCTTC. This chain connects TRBV5-6 to TRBJ2-1, with a possible D match to TRBD2 (6 bases). The CDR3 runs 14 residues. The V gene lost 0 bases and the J gene lost 9 bases, with 13 bases spanning the gap. Germline V gene data show CDR1 as SGHDT and CDR2 as YYEEEE.

CDR3 in amino acids: CASSDHRVGTGELFF. The DNA for the CDR3 is TGTGCCAGCAGTGATCACAGGGTTGGCACCGGGGAGCTGTTTTTT. This chain links TRBV2 with TRBJ2-2; tentatively, D is TRBD1 (6 bases). V was cut by 3 bases and J by 4 bases, with 12 bases left in between. The CDR3 is made up of 15 amino acids. In germline, CDR1 is SNHLY, CDR2 FYNNEI.

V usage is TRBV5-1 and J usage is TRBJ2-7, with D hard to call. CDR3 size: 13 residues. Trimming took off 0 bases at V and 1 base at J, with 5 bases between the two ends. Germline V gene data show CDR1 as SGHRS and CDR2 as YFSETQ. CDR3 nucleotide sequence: TGCGCCAGCAGCTTGGCCGGGTCCTACGAGCAGTACTTC. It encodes CASSLAGSYEQYF.

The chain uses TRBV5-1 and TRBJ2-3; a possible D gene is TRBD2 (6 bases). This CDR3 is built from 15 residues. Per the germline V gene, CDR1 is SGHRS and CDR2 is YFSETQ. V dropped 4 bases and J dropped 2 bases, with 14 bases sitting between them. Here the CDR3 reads CASSPTAGFTDTQYF. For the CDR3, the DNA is TGCGCCAGCAGCCCCACGGCGGGGTTCACAGATACGCAGTATTTT.

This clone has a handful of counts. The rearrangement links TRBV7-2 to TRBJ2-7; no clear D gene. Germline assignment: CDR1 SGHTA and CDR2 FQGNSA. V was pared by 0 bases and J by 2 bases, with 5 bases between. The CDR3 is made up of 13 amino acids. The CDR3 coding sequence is TGTGCCAGCAGCTTAGCGCCCGCCTACGAGCAGTACTTC. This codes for CASSLAPAYEQYF.

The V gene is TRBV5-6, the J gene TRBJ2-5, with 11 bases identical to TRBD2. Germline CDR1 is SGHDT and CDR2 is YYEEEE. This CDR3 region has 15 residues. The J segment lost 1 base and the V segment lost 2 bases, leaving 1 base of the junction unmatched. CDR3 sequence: CASSFGLAGQETQYF. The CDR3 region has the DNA TGTGCCAGCAGCTTCGGACTAGCGGGCCAAGAGACCCAGTACTTC.

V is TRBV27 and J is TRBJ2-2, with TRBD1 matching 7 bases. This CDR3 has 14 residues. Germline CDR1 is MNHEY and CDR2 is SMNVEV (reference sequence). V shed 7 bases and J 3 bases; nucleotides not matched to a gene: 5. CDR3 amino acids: CASMRQGDTGELFF. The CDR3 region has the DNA TGTGCCAGCATGAGACAGGGCGACACCGGGGAGCTGTTTTTT.

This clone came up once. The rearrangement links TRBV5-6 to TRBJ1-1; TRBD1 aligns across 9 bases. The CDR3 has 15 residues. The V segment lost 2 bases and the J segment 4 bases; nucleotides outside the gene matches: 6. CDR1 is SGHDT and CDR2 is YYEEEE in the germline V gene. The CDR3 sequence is CASSFGTGWATEAFF. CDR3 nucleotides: TGTGCCAGCAGCTTCGGGACAGGGTGGGCCACTGAAGCTTTCTTT.

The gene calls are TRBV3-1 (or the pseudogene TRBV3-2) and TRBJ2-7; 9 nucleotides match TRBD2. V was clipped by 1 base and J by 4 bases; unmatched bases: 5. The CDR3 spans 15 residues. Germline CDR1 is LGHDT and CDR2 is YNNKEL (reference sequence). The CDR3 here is CASSQGNSGGYEQYF. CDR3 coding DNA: TGTGCCAGCAGCCAAGGGAATAGCGGGGGATACGAGCAGTACTTC.

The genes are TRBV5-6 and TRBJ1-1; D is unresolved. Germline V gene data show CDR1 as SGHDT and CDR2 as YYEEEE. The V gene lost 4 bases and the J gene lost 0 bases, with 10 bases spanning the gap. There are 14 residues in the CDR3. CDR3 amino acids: CASSAQPVNTEAFF. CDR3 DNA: TGTGCCAGCAGCGCTCAACCGGTGAACACTGAAGCTTTCTTT. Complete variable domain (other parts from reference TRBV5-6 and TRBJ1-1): DAGVTQSPTHLIKTRGQQVTLRCSPKSGHDTVSWYQQALGQGPQFIFQYYEEEERQRGNFPDRFSGHQFPNYSSELNVNALLLGDSALYLCASSAQPVNTEAFFGQGTRLTVV.